This passage covers 15 T cell receptor beta chains from one sample sequenced in a study of T cell repertoires in cytomegalovirus infection. TCRdb itself ran the reads through MiXCR, one entry per CDR3 protein. The sample has about 400,000 distinct CDR3 sequences; 15% to 20% are singletons. Sequenced sample: PBMCs. The receptors here all came from a human donor in good health (CMV status not recorded). Some clones in this sample may be carry-over from other donors' samples.

The rearrangement uses TRBV12-3 or TRBV12-4 and TRBJ2-5, with 7 bases lining up with TRBD2. There are 14 residues in the CDR3. The trim removed 3 bases at V and 4 bases at J, leaving 5 bases unmatched. The CDR3 DNA follows: TGTGCCAGCAGTTTGATCCCGGGGGGAGAGACCCAGTACTTC. Translating gives CASSLIPGGETQYF.

V gene TRBV29-1 combines with J gene TRBJ2-2; D not certain. The CDR3 is 12 amino acids. Per the germline V gene, CDR1 is SQVTM and CDR2 is ANQGSEA. V lost 5 bases to trimming and J lost 1 base, with 5 bases between them. The CDR3 reads CSVSRNTGELFF. The CDR3 DNA is TGCAGCGTTTCCAGGAACACCGGGGAGCTGTTTTTT.

The genes are TRBV7-9 and TRBJ2-1, with D possibly matching TRBD1 (5 bases). V lost 5 bases to trimming and J lost 5 bases, with 16 bases between them. CDR3 length equals 15 residues. Germline loops: CDR1 SEHNR, CDR2 FQNEAQ (reference sequence). CDR3 sequence (DNA): TGTGCCAGCAGCCCAGGACAAGGACGTGACAATGAGCAGTTCTTC. It specifies CASSPGQGRDNEQFF.

Ten or more counts support this clonotype. V is TRBV6-2 or TRBV6-3 and J is TRBJ1-1, with 7 bases lining up with TRBD1. The CDR3 is 13 residues long. V dropped 5 bases and J dropped 6; count of bases not matched to a gene: 6. The germline V gene encodes CDR1 MNHEY and CDR2 SVGEGT. The CDR3 loop reads CASSIGTASEAFF. As DNA, the CDR3 is TGTGCCAGCAGTATCGGGACAGCCTCTGAAGCTTTCTTT.

The genes are TRBV30 and TRBJ2-1, with D possibly matching TRBD1 (5 bases). The CDR3 loop spans 14 amino acids. V lost 4 bases to trimming and J lost 9 bases, with 19 bases between them. Germline V gene sequence: CDR1 GTSNPN, CDR2 SVGIG (reference sequence). Here the CDR3 DNA reads TGTGCCTGGAACCACGAGCGCTGGGGCTCTGAGCAGTTCTTC. It is translated as CAWNHERWGSEQFF.

This clonotype turned up a few times. This chain links TRBV9 with TRBJ2-7; TRBD1 agrees at 7 bases. Germline V gene sequence: CDR1 SGDLS, CDR2 YYNGEE. This CDR3 has 14 amino acids. Trimming at V came to 0 bases and at J to 4 bases, leaving 4 bases not matched to a gene. CDR3 amino acids: CASSVEGATYEQYF. DNA of the CDR3: TGTGCCAGCAGCGTAGAGGGGGCTACGTACGAGCAGTACTTC.

The chain has TRBV29-1 and TRBJ2-1, with TRBD1 matching over 10 bases. The V gene end was trimmed by 6 bases and the J gene end by 2 bases; junction bases not matched to a gene: 7. The CDR3 spans 15 residues. CDR1 and CDR2 from the germline V gene are SQVTM and ANQGSEA. This CDR3 is CSVAPGQGTYNEQFF. The CDR3 DNA follows: TGCAGCGTCGCCCCGGGACAGGGGACCTACAATGAGCAGTTCTTC.

This clonotype was picked up many times. The rearrangement uses TRBV7-8 and TRBJ2-7; 13 bases agree with TRBD2. Germline V gene data show CDR1 as SGHVS and CDR2 as FQNEAQ. The V and J ends lost 4 bases and 0 bases, in that order; junction bases with no gene match: 0. The CDR3 totals 15 residues. This CDR3 is CASSWTSGGSYEQYF. CDR3 DNA sequence: TGTGCCAGCAGCTGGACTAGCGGGGGCTCCTACGAGCAGTACTTC.

This clonotype showed up many times. The rearrangement uses TRBV6-2 or TRBV6-3 and TRBJ2-4; D not resolved. Germline assignment: CDR1 MNHEY and CDR2 SVGEGT. The length of the CDR3 is 10 residues. Trimming shortened V by 8 bases and J by 7 bases, and 6 bases separated the two germline ends. In DNA, the CDR3 is TGTGCCAGCGGCGGCAACATTCAGTACTTC. It yields the protein CASGGNIQYF.

The CDR3 sequence: CASSLQGAGVNTEAFF. In nucleotides, the CDR3 is TGCGCCAGCAGCTTACAGGGGGCCGGGGTGAACACTGAAGCTTTCTTT. The V call is TRBV5-1, the J call TRBJ1-1; 9 nucleotides align to TRBD1. This CDR3 is built from 16 residues. V trimming: 2 bases; J trimming: 0 bases; junction bases outside the gene matches: 5. Germline loops: CDR1 SGHRS, CDR2 YFSETQ. Supplemented by reference TRBV5-1 and TRBJ1-1, the full variable domain reads KAGVTQTPRYLIKTRGQQVTLSCSPISGHRSVSWYQQTPGQGLQFLFEYFSETQRNKGNFPGRFSGRQFSNSRSEMNVSTLELGDSALYLCASSLQGAGVNTEAFFGQGTRLTVV.

The J gene is TRBJ2-1, the V gene TRBV4-3; D remains ambiguous. The germline V gene has CDR1 LGHNA and CDR2 YSLEER. Between the trimmed V and J ends, which lost 0 bases and 10 bases, there was a span of 10 bases. This CDR3 region has 13 residues. CDR3 sequence: CASSQDRLREQFF. In nucleotides, the CDR3 is TGCGCCAGCAGCCAAGACCGGCTAAGGGAGCAGTTCTTC.

CDR3 amino acids: CASTLGGQETQYF. The CDR3 bases are TGTGCCAGTACGTTAGGGGGACAAGAGACCCAGTACTTC. The V call is TRBV28, the J call TRBJ2-5, with D perhaps matching TRBD1 (6 bases). Looked up from germline, CDR1 is MDHEN and CDR2 is SYDVKM. The CDR3 sequence is 13 residues long. With 9 bases removed from V and 2 bases from J, the gap between germline ends came to 13 bases.

This clonotype appeared many times. The chain carries TRBV11-2 and TRBJ2-5, with D hard to call. Trimming took off 3 bases at V and 2 bases at J, with 4 bases between the two ends. The CDR3 totals 12 residues. CDR1 SGHAT and CDR2 FQNNGV come from the germline V gene. The CDR3 sequence: CASSLEQETQYF. The CDR3 DNA is TGTGCCAGCAGCTTGGAGCAAGAGACCCAGTACTTC.

This chain links TRBV10-3 with TRBJ1-2, with D hard to call. The length of the CDR3 is 13 residues. The germline CDR1 and CDR2 sequences are ENHRY and SYGVKD. Deletions cut 1 base from V and 2 bases from J, with 5 bases between. CDR3 protein: CAISEWVNYGYTF. The CDR3 coding sequence is TGTGCCATCAGTGAGTGGGTAAACTATGGCTACACCTTC.

The chain uses TRBV12-3 or TRBV12-4 and TRBJ1-4; unclear D gene. V was trimmed by 4 bases and J by 6 bases, leaving 9 bases between them. The CDR3 spans 13 residues. In DNA form, the CDR3 reads TGTGCCAGCAGTTCTTGGACCGATGAAAAACTGTTTTTT. It encodes CASSSWTDEKLFF.